These 24 T cell receptor beta chains originate from one sample sequenced in a study of blood T cell repertoires in COVID-19. TCRdb's copy holds only in-frame clones and misses some; the assay was immunoSEQ multiplex PCR. Among about 30,000 clones listed, over 70% were seen once. Sequenced input: peripheral blood. These receptors all come from a man older than 75 with acute or convalescent COVID-19.

This chain links TRBV5-1 with TRBJ1-6; no reliable D call. The CDR3 extends over 15 amino acids. Trimming shortened V by 5 bases and J by 3 bases, and 12 bases separated the two germline ends. Germline CDR1 SGHRS, CDR2 YFSETQ. CDR3 in DNA: TGCGCCAGCAGTAGAGAGGTTGGCTATAATTCACCCCTCCACTTT. Translated, it gives CASSREVGYNSPLHF.

CDR3 coding DNA: TGTGCCAGTAGTGACCACCTAGCGGGAGCCACCTACGAGCAGTACTTC. Translating it yields CASSDHLAGATYEQYF. The chain recombines TRBV19 with TRBJ2-7, with TRBD2 matching over 10 bases. The CDR3 is 16 amino acids. Germline V CDR1 and CDR2: LNHDA, SQIVND (reference sequence). The ends lost 5 bases at V and 2 bases at J; junction bases unmatched: 9.

The chain uses TRBV30 and TRBJ2-3; 9 bases fit TRBD2. Trimming removed 8 bases from V and 3 bases from J; junction bases left unmatched: 24. This CDR3 is built from 19 residues. The germline V gene has CDR1 GTSNPN and CDR2 SVGIG (reference sequence). CDR3 DNA sequence: TGTGCCCGACCCCCATTGGGTGGCGGGAGGGCTTTTAGTACAGATACGCAGTATTTT. Protein sequence: CARPPLGGGRAFSTDTQYF.

This clone has only one observation. One end of the junction fails to match germline, which may point to a read error. The rearrangement uses TRBV24-1 and TRBJ1-4, with 9 bases matching TRBD1. This CDR3 spans 16 amino acids. Germline CDR1 KGHDR, CDR2 SFDVKD. CDR3 sequence: CATSDPGTGSKEKLFF. CDR3 coding DNA: TGTGCCACCAGTGATCCCGGGACAGGGTCTAAGGAAAAACTGTTTTTT.

The J gene is TRBJ2-1, the V gene TRBV7-2, with D maybe TRBD2 (6 bases). Germline CDR1 reads SGHTA; CDR2 reads FQGNSA. The CDR3 is 14 amino acids. V dropped 5 bases and J dropped 6 bases, with 14 bases sitting between them. CDR3 sequence (DNA): TGTGCCAGCAGCCCGGTGCGCGGGATCAATGAGCAGTTCTTC. Translating it yields CASSPVRGINEQFF.

The J gene is TRBJ1-2, the V gene TRBV7-2; 9 bases are a match to TRBD1. The CDR3 sequence is 15 residues long. Trimming at V came to 4 bases and at J to 5 bases, leaving 8 bases not matched to a gene. Germline-derived CDR1 and CDR2 are SGHTA and FQGNSA. The CDR3 bases are TGTGCCAGCAGCTCCACGAGCGGGACAGGGTATGGCTACACCTTC. Residues: CASSSTSGTGYGYTF. Combining the CDR3 with reference TRBV7-2 and TRBJ1-2 gives the whole variable domain GAGVSQSPSNKVTEKGKDVELRCDPISGHTALYWYRQSLGQGLEFLIYFQGNSAPDKSGLPSDRFSAERTGGSVSTLTIQRTQQEDSAVYLCASSSTSGTGYGYTFGSGTRLTVV.

J is TRBJ2-7 and V is TRBV29-1, with D possibly matching TRBD2 (7 bases). Germline CDR1 and CDR2: SQVTM and ANQGSEA. The CDR3 totals 13 residues. Trimming took off 3 bases at V and 5 bases at J, with 14 bases between the two ends. This CDR3 reads CSVDAGAFDEQYF. DNA for the CDR3: TGCAGCGTTGACGCGGGGGCGTTCGACGAGCAGTACTTC.

The chain has TRBV13 and TRBJ2-7; 8 bases map to TRBD2. CDR1 and CDR2 (germline): PRHDT, FYEKMQ (reference sequence). After removal of 5 bases from V and 3 bases from J, the junction contained 9 bases not matched to a gene. CDR3 length: 15 residues. The CDR3 is CASSGSSGSVYEQYF. CDR3 coding DNA: TGTGCCAGCAGCGGTTCCAGCGGGAGCGTCTACGAGCAGTACTTC.

The chain's CDR3 is CASSTSGQGMEAFF. The CDR3 DNA sequence: TGTGCCAGCAGCACTTCGGGACAGGGAATGGAAGCTTTCTTT. The rearrangement links TRBV7-3 to TRBJ1-1, with TRBD1 matching over 9 bases. CDR1 is SGHTA and CDR2 is FQGTGA in the germline V gene. Trimming cost V 5 bases and J 8 bases; bases outside gene matches: 9. This CDR3 has 14 residues.

The chain links TRBV30 to TRBJ2-4; the match to TRBD2 covers 7 bases. This CDR3 is 14 amino acids long. The V segment lost 2 bases and the J segment 7 bases; nucleotides outside the gene matches: 8. CDR1 is GTSNPN, CDR2 SVGIG, per germline (reference sequence). CDR3 sequence (DNA): TGTGCCTGGAGTCGTGGCGGGGAGGGGAACATTCAGTACTTC. This gives the protein CAWSRGGEGNIQYF.

This clone was seen just once. The V call is TRBV7-2, the J call TRBJ2-2, with unresolved D. The CDR3 loop spans 11 amino acids. The V and J ends lost 7 bases and 8 bases respectively, with 8 bases between them. CDR1 and CDR2 from the germline V gene are SGHTA and FQGNSA. CDR3 amino acids: CASMERGELFF. In DNA, the CDR3 is TGTGCCAGCATGGAGAGGGGGGAGCTGTTTTTT. Supplemented by reference TRBV7-2 and TRBJ2-2, the full variable domain reads GAGVSQSPSNKVTEKGKDVELRCDPISGHTALYWYRQSLGQGLEFLIYFQGNSAPDKSGLPSDRFSAERTGGSVSTLTIQRTQQEDSAVYLCASMERGELFFGEGSRLTVL.

The CDR3: CASSTGGMRNSPLHF. The CDR3 DNA reads as TGTGCCAGCAGCACTGGAGGGATGCGGAATTCACCCCTCCACTTT. The chain joins TRBV28 to TRBJ1-6; no clear D. Germline V lookup: CDR1 MDHEN, CDR2 SYDVKM. Between the trimmed V and J ends, which lost 6 bases and 7 bases, there was a span of 16 bases. This CDR3 comprises 15 residues.

This rearrangement joins TRBV3-1 (or the pseudogene TRBV3-2) to TRBJ2-1, with TRBD2 matching over 7 bases. Losses at the gene ends were 4 bases for V and 7 bases for J; bases not matched to a gene: 13. CDR1 and CDR2 from the germline V gene are LGHDT and YNNKEL (reference sequence). The CDR3 contains 16 residues. The CDR3 loop is CASSPIPAGATNEQFF. In DNA form, the CDR3 reads TGTGCCAGCAGCCCAATACCTGCGGGAGCCACGAATGAGCAGTTCTTC.

The chain recombines TRBV10-2 with TRBJ1-5, with D tentatively TRBD1 (5 bases). The V gene lost 0 bases and the J gene lost 0 bases, with 12 bases spanning the gap. The germline CDR1 and CDR2 sequences are WSHSY and SAAADI. The length of the CDR3 is 17 residues. CDR3 region: CASSESLRVYSNQPQHF. CDR3 in DNA: TGCGCCAGCAGTGAGTCCCTCAGGGTTTATAGCAATCAGCCCCAGCATTTT.

The V and J genes are TRBV6-6 and TRBJ1-4; D uncertain. Germline V gene lookup returns CDR1 MNHNY and CDR2 SVGAGI (reference sequence). This CDR3 region has 11 residues. The germline V and J ends were trimmed by 6 bases and 14 bases, with 13 bases remaining between them. CDR3: CASRSGQWLFF. The CDR3 region has the DNA TGTGCCAGCAGATCCGGTCAATGGCTGTTTTTT.

This clone occurred once. The chain has TRBV9 and TRBJ2-3; no reliable D call. Trimming took 2 bases from V and 2 from J, leaving 6 bases between them. Germline V gene sequence: CDR1 SGDLS, CDR2 YYNGEE. The CDR3 is made up of 13 amino acids. The CDR3 protein is CASSVGYTDTQYF. The CDR3 coding sequence is TGTGCCAGCAGCGTCGGGTACACAGATACGCAGTATTTT.

The chain uses TRBV7-9 and TRBJ2-2; 8 bases map to TRBD1. Germline V gives CDR1 SEHNR, CDR2 FQNEAQ (reference sequence). There are 14 residues in the CDR3. V trimming: 7 bases; J trimming: 3 bases; junction bases outside the gene matches: 4. The CDR3, as DNA: TGTGCCAGCACCGGGACAGGCCACACCGGGGAGCTGTTTTTT. This codes for CASTGTGHTGELFF. Full variable domain (missing parts from reference TRBV7-9 and TRBJ2-2): DTGVSQNPRHKITKRGQNVTFRCDPISEHNRLYWYRQTLGQGPEFLTYFQNEAQLEKSRLLSDRFSAERPKGSFSTLEIQRTEQGDSAMYLCASTGTGHTGELFFGEGSRLTVL.

This chain joins TRBV28 and TRBJ2-6, with TRBD1 identical over 9 bases. The length of the CDR3 is 17 residues. Losses at the gene ends were 5 bases for V and 1 base for J; bases not matched to a gene: 6. In germline, CDR1 is MDHEN, CDR2 SYDVKM. The CDR3 region is CASSNDRGWSGANVLTF. In DNA, the CDR3 is TGTGCCAGCAGTAACGACAGGGGGTGGTCTGGGGCCAACGTCCTGACTTTC.

This clone appeared once. This chain links TRBV6-2 or TRBV6-3 with TRBJ2-3; 7 positions agree with TRBD2. CDR1 MNHEY and CDR2 SVGEGT come from the germline V gene. Germline trimming cut 5 bases from V and 0 bases from J; bases unmatched to any gene: 8. The CDR3 sequence is 16 residues long. CDR3: CASSDPSGESTDTQYF. Here the CDR3 DNA reads TGTGCCAGCAGTGACCCTAGCGGCGAAAGCACAGATACGCAGTATTTT.

Notes on this clone: A much larger clone differs by one base, so this may be a read error. V usage is TRBV5-4 and J usage is TRBJ2-5, with 15 bases identical to TRBD2. The CDR3 runs to 15 residues. Germline CDR1 is SGHNT and CDR2 is YYREEE (reference sequence). V lost 3 bases and J lost 4; bases outside the gene matches: 1. CDR3 nucleotides: TGTGCCAGCAGCTCGGGACTAGCGGGGGGAGAGACCCAGTACTTC. Its protein product is CASSSGLAGGETQYF.

This clone has more than one count but fewer than ten. The chain is built from TRBV28 and TRBJ2-5, with TRBD1 matching 7 bases. Germline V gene data show CDR1 as MDHEN and CDR2 as SYDVKM. CDR3 size: 15 residues. The V and J ends lost 4 bases and 3 bases, in that order; junction bases with no gene match: 8. Here the CDR3 reads CASSSPGQEKETQYF. The CDR3 nucleotides are TGTGCCAGCAGTTCACCAGGACAGGAAAAAGAGACCCAGTACTTC.

The gene calls are TRBV7-2 and TRBJ2-1, with D perhaps matching TRBD2 (7 bases). Trimming removed 0 bases from V and 15 bases from J, with 12 bases in between. The CDR3 consists of 12 residues. The germline V gene has CDR1 SGHTA and CDR2 FQGNSA. CDR3 sequence: CASSLAGGPRFF. CDR3 nucleotide sequence: TGTGCCAGCAGCTTAGCGGGGGGGCCGAGGTTCTTC.

This chain links TRBV2 with TRBJ1-6; 7 nucleotides line up with TRBD1. From germline, CDR1 is SNHLY and CDR2 FYNNEI. V shed 2 bases, J shed 8 bases, and the junction held 0 bases outside the gene matches. The CDR3 runs 13 residues. CDR3 amino acids: CASSEQGDSPLHF. The CDR3 DNA sequence: TGTGCCAGCAGTGAACAGGGGGATTCACCCCTCCACTTT.

The chain employs TRBV4-3 and TRBJ2-1; a weak D match, TRBD2 (6 bases). Trimming shortened V by 1 base and J by 5 bases, and 15 bases separated the two germline ends. Germline CDR1 LGHNA, CDR2 YSLEER. The length of the CDR3 is 16 residues. The chain's CDR3 is CASSQVSGGPNNEQFF. The CDR3 bases are TGCGCCAGCAGCCAAGTATCCGGGGGACCAAACAATGAGCAGTTCTTC.